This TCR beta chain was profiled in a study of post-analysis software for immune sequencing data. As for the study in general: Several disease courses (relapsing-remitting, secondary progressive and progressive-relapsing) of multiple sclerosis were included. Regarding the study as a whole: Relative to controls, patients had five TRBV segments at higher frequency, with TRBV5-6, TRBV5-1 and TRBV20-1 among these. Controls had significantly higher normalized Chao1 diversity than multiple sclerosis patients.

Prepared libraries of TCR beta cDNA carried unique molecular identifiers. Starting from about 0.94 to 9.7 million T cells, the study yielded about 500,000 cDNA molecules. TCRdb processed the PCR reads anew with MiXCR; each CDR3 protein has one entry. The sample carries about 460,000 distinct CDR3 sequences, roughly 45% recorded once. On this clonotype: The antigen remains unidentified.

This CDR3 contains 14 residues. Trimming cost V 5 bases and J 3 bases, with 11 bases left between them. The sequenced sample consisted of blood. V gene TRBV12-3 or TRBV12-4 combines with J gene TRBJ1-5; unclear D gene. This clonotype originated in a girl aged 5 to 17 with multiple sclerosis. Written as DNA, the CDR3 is TGTGCCAGCAGTCCCGACGGATCCAATCAGCCCCAGCATTTT. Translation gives CASSPDGSNQPQHF.